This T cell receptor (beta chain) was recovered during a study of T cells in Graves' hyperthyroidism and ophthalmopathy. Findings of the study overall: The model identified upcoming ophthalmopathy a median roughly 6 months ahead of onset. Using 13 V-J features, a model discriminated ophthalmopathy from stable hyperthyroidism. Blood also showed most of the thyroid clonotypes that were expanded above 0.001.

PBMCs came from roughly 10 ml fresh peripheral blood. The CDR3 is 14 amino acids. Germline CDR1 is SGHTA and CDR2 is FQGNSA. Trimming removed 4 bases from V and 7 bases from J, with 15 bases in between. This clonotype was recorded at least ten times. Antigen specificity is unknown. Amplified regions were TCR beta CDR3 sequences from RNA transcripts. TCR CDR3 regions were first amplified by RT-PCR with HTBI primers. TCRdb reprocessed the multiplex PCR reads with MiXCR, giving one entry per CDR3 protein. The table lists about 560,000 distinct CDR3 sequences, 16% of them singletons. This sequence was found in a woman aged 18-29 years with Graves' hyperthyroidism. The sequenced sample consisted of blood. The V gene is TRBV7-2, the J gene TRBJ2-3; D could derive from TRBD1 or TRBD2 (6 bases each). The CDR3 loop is CASSYYREDHTQYF. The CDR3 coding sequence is TGTGCCAGCAGCTACTACAGGGAGGACCATACGCAGTATTTT.